This T cell receptor beta chain emerged from a study of CD8 T cells in ankylosing spondylitis. Findings and limits, study-wide: Reportedly, significant enrichment of disease-linked clones occurred in matched ankylosing spondylitis synovial fluid.

TCRdb fed the 5' RACE reads into MiXCR, producing one record per CDR3 protein. The data show 200,000 to 300,000 distinct CDR3 sequences, over 9.5% seen once. This clonotype was detected ten times or more. The antigen remains unidentified. CDR1 and CDR2 (germline): SGHRS, YFSETQ. CDR3 length equals 15 residues. V was clipped by 4 bases and J by 1 base; unmatched bases: 3. This clonotype was obtained from a male donor with ankylosing spondylitis or in good health (not recorded which). The sequencing input was blood, either unsorted or a sorted T cell fraction (not recorded which). The rearrangement joins TRBV5-1 to TRBJ2-2, with 8 bases lining up with TRBD2. The CDR3 loop is CASSVSGVNTGELFF. In DNA form, the CDR3 reads TGCGCCAGCAGCGTTAGCGGGGTGAACACCGGGGAGCTGTTTTTT.